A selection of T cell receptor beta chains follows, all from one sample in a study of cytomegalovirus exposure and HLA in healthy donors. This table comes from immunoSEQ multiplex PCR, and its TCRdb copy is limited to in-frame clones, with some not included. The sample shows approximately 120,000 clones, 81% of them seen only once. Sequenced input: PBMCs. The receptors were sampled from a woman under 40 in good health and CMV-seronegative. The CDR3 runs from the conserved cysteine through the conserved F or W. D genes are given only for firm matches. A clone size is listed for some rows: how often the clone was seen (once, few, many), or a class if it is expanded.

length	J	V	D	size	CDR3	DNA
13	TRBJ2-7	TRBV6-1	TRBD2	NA	CASSPGTTYEQYF	TGTGCCAGCAGTCCCGGGACTACCTACGAGCAGTACTTC
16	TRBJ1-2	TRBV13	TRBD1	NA	CASSLGRGQGEGGYTF	TGTGCCAGCAGCTTAGGGAGAGGACAGGGAGAAGGTGGCTACACCTTC
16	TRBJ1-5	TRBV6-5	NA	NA	CASSYTPLGGNQPQHF	TGTGCCAGCAGTTACACCCCTCTGGGGGGGAATCAGCCCCAGCATTTT
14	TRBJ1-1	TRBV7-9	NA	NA	CASSLRQENTEAFF	TGTGCCAGCAGCCTGCGACAGGAGAACACTGAAGCTTTCTTT
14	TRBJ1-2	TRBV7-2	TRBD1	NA	CASSSQGEIDGYTF	TGTGCCAGCAGCTCGCAGGGGGAAATTGATGGCTACACCTTC
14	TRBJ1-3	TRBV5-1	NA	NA	CASSFEGTGNTIYF	TGCGCCAGCAGCTTCGAGGGGACAGGAAACACCATATATTTT
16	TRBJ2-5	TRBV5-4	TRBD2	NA	CASSPGGLADQETQYF	TGTGCCAGCAGCCCGGGGGGACTAGCGGATCAAGAGACCCAGTACTTC
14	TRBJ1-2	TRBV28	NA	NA	CASSFTRSSYGYTF	TGTGCCAGCAGTTTTACCAGATCTTCCTATGGCTACACCTTC
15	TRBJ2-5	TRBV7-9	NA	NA	CASSPLGGPGETQYF	TGTGCCAGCAGCCCTTTGGGGGGGCCGGGGGAGACCCAGTACTTC
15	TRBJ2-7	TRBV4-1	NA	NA	CASSQDPTVSYEQYF	TGCGCCAGCAGCCAAGATCCCACTGTGTCCTACGAGCAGTACTTC
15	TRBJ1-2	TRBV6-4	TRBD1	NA	CASSDDTTGRYGYTF	TGTGCCAGCAGTGACGATACGACAGGGCGGTATGGCTACACCTTC
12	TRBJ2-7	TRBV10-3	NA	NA	CAISSAGYEQYF	TGTGCCATCAGTTCTGCAGGCTACGAGCAGTACTTC
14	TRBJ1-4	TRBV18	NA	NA	CASSLDSLNEKLFF	TGTGCCAGCTCACTAGACAGCCTTAATGAAAAACTGTTTTTT
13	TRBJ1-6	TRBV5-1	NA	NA	CASSPGTHVPLHF	TGCGCCAGCAGCCCCGGGACACACGTACCCCTCCACTTT
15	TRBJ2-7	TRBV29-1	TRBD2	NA	CSVVYERDGAYEQYF	TGCAGCGTTGTTTACGAGCGGGACGGAGCCTACGAGCAGTACTTC
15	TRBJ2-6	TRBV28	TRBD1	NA	CASTGQGTGANVLTF	TGTGCCAGCACCGGACAGGGAACTGGGGCCAACGTCCTGACTTTC
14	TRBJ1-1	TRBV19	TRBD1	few	CASSMPGGLTEAFF	TGTGCCAGTAGTATGCCAGGGGGCCTCACTGAAGCTTTCTTT
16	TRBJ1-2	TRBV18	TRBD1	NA	CASSLLQGAQDYGYTF	TGTGCCAGCTCACTCCTCCAGGGGGCGCAGGACTATGGCTACACCTTC
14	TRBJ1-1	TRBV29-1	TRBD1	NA	CSVDKSGQGTEAFF	TGCAGCGTTGATAAGTCGGGACAGGGTACTGAAGCTTTCTTT
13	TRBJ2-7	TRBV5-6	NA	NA	CASSREEGRITYF	TGTGCCAGCAGTCGTGAAGAGGGTAGAATAACGTACTTC
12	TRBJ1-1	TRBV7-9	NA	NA	CASSKQGFDAFF	TGTGCCAGCAGCAAACAGGGTTTTGACGCTTTCTTT
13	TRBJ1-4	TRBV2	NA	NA	CASTGQIPEKLFF	TGTGCCAGCACGGGACAAATCCCTGAAAAACTGTTTTTT
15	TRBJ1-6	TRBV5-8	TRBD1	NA	CATTIRGRRDSPLHF	TGTGCCACTACGATCAGGGGGCGCAGGGATTCACCCCTCCACTTT
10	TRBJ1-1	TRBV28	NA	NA	CASIDRRAFF	TGTGCCAGCATCGACAGGAGAGCTTTCTTT
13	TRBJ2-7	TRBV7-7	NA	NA	CASSLEQGYEQYF	TGTGCTAGCAGCCTAGAGCAGGGCTACGAGCAGTACTTC
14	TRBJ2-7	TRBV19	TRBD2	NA	CASSTEGGRVEQYF	TGTGCCAGTAGTACGGAGGGCGGGAGGGTTGAGCAGTACTTC
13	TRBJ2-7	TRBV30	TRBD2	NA	CAWSTGTSDEQYF	TGTGCCTGGAGCACCGGGACTAGCGACGAGCAGTACTTC
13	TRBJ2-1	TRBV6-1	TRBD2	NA	CASRMTSIDEQFF	TGTGCCAGTCGTATGACTAGCATCGATGAGCAGTTCTTC
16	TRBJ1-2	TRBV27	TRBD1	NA	CASSIRPGQQHYGYTF	TGTGCCAGCAGCATCAGACCGGGACAGCAACACTATGGCTACACCTTC